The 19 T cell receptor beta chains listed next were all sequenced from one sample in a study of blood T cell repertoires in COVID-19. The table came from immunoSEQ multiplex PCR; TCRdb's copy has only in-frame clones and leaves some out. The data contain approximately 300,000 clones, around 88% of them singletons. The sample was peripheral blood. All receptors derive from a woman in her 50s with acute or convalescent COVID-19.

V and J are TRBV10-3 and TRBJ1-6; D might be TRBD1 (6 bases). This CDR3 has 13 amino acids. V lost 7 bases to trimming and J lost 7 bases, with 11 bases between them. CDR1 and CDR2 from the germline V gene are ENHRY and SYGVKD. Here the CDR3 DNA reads TGTGCCATCAACAGGGCAGAAAATTCACCCCTCCACTTT. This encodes CAINRAENSPLHF.

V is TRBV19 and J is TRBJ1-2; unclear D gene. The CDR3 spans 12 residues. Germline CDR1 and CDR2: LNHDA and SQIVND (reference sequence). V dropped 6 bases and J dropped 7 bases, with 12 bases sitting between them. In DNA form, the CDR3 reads TGTGCCAGTAGGGCGACGGAGAGTGGCTACACCTTC. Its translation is CASRATESGYTF.

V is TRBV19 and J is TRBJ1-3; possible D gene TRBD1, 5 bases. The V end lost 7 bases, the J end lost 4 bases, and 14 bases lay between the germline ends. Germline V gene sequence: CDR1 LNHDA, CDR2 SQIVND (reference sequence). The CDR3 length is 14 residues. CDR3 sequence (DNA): TGTGCCAGTACCGTTGGGGGGACCGGAAACACCATATATTTT. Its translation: CASTVGGTGNTIYF.

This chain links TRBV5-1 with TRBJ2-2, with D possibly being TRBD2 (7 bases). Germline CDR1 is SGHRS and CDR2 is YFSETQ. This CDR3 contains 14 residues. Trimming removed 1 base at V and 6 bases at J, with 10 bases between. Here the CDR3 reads CASSLPGGSGELFF. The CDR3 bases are TGCGCCAGCAGCTTGCCGGGGGGCTCCGGGGAGCTGTTTTTT.

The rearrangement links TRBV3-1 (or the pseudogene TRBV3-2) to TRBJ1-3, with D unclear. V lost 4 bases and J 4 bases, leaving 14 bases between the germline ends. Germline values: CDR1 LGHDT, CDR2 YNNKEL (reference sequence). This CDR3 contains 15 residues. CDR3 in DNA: TGTGCCAGCAGCCTCAACGGGTTAGGAGGAAACACCATATATTTT. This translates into CASSLNGLGGNTIYF.

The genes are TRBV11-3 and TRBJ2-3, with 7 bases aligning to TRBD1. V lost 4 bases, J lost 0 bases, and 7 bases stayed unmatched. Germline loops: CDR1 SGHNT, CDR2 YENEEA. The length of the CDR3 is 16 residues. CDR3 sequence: CASSSSQGPSTDTQYF. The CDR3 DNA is TGTGCCAGCAGCTCCTCACAGGGGCCAAGCACAGATACGCAGTATTTT.

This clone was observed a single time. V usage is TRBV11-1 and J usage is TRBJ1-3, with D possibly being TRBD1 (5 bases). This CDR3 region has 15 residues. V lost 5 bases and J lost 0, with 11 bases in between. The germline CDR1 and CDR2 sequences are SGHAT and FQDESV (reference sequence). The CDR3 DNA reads TGTGCCAGCAGCCGACCGGACAACTCTGGAAACACCATATATTTT. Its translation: CASSRPDNSGNTIYF.

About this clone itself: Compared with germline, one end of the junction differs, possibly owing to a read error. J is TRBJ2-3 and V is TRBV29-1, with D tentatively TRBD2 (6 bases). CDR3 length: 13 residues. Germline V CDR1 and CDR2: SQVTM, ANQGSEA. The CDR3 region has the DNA TGCAGCGTCGAAGGGACTAGCACAGATACGCAGTATTTT. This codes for CSVEGTSTDTQYF.

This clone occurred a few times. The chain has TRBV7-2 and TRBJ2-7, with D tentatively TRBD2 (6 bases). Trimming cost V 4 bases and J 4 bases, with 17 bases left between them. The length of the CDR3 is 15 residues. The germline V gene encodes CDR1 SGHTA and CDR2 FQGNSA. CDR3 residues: CASSSARGTFYEQYF. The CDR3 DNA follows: TGTGCCAGCAGCTCCGCTCGGGGGACCTTTTACGAGCAGTACTTC.

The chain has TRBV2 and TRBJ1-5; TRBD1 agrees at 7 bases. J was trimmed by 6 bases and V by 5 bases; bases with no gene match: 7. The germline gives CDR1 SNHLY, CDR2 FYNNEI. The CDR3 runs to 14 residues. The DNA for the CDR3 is TGTGCCAGCAGTACACAGGGGTCGGGTCAGCCCCAGCATTTT. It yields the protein CASSTQGSGQPQHF.

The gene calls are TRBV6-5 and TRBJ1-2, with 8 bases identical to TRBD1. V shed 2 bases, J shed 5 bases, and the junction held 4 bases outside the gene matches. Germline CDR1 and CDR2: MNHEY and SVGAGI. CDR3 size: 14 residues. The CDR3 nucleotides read TGTGCCAGCAGTTACACAGGGGGTGGGTATGGCTACACCTTC. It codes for CASSYTGGGYGYTF.

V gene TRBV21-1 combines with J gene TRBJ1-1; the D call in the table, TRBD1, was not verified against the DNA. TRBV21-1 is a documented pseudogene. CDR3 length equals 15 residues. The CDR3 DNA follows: TGTGCCAGCAGCAAAATGGGCCCCGGAAGGACTGAAGCTTTCTTT. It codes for CASSKMGPGRTEAFF.

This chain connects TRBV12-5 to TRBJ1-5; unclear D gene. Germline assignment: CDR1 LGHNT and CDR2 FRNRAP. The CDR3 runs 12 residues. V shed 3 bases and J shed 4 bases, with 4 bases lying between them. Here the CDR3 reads CASGFENQPQHF. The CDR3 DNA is TGTGCTAGTGGTTTCGAGAATCAGCCCCAGCATTTT. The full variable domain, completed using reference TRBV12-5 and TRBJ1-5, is DARVTQTPRHKVTEMGQEVTMRCQPILGHNTVFWYRQTMMQGLELLAYFRNRAPLDDSGMPKDRFSAEMPDATLATLKIQPSEPRDSAVYFCASGFENQPQHFGDGTRLSIL.

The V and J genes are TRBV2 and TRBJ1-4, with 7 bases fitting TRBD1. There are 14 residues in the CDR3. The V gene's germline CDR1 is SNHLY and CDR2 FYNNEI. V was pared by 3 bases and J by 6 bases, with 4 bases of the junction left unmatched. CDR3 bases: TGTGCCAGCAGTGAGGGACAGAGCTATGAAAAACTGTTTTTT. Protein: CASSEGQSYEKLFF.

The CDR3 coding sequence is TGTGCCAGCAGCGTGGGACATCAGAATGAAAAACTGTTTTTT. This encodes CASSVGHQNEKLFF. This rearrangement joins TRBV9 to TRBJ1-4; possibly TRBD1 for D (6 bases). This CDR3 region has 14 residues. Per the germline V gene, CDR1 is SGDLS and CDR2 is YYNGEE. The ends were cut back, 2 bases at V and 5 bases at J, with 10 bases in the middle.

The CDR3 bases are TGTGCCAGCAGTTACGGACAGGGAAATGGCTACACCTTC. It is translated as CASSYGQGNGYTF. The chain links TRBV6-5 to TRBJ1-2; 8 nucleotides align to TRBD1. The germline V gene has CDR1 MNHEY and CDR2 SVGAGI. V lost 2 bases and J lost 6; bases outside the gene matches: 2. This CDR3 is 13 amino acids long.

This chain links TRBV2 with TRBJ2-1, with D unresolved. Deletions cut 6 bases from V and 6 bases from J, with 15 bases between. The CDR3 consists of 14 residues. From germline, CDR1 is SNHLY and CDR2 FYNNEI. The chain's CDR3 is CASSGDTATNEQFF. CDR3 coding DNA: TGTGCCAGCAGCGGTGATACAGCAACCAATGAGCAGTTCTTC.

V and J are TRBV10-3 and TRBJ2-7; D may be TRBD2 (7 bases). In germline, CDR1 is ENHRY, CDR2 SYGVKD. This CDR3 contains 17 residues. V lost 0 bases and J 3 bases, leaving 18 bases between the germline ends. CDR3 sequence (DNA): TGTGCCATCAGTGAGTCGAGGGGGGGAATGGGCCTCTACGAGCAGTACTTC. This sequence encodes CAISESRGGMGLYEQYF.

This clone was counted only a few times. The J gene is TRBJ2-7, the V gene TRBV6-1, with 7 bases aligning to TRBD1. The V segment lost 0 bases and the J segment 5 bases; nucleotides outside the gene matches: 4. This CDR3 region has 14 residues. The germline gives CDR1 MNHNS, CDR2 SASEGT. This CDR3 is CASSEAVRGNEQYV. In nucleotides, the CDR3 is TGTGCCAGCAGTGAAGCAGTCAGGGGGAACGAGCAGTACGTC.